This T cell receptor delta chain emerged from a study of gamma-delta T cells after stem cell transplantation. As to this clone: A single base is all that separates this from a far larger clone, so a read error is likely. Distinct nucleotide sequences in the sample also encode this CDR3.

Germline V gene lookup returns CDR1 GEAIGNYY and CDR2 EKD. The CDR3 is 15 amino acids. TCRdb processed the RT-PCR reads again with the CATT caller. Of thousands of delta-chain clones listed, 3.5% to 4% were seen once; the top ten hold around 40%. The V and J genes are TRDV2 and TRDJ1, with a possible D match to TRDD3 (6 bases). The TCR originated in a human donor. It is not recorded whose cells these are; they may come from a transplant donor. Material: gamma-delta T cells. The CDR3 spells CACDTVGAYTDKLIF. In DNA, the CDR3 is TGTGCCTGTGACACCGTGGGGGCCTACACCGACAAACTCATCTTT.